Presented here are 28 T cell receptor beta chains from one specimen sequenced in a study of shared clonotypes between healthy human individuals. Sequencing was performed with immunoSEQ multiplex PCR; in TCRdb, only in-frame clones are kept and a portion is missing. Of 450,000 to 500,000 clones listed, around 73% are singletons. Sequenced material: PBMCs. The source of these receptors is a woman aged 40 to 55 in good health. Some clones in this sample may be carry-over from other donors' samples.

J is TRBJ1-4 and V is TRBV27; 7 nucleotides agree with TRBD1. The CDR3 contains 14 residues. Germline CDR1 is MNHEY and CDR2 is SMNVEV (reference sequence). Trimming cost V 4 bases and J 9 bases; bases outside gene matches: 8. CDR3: CASSSRLGGQKLFF. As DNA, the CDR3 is TGTGCCAGCAGTTCGCGCCTAGGGGGCCAAAAACTGTTTTTT.

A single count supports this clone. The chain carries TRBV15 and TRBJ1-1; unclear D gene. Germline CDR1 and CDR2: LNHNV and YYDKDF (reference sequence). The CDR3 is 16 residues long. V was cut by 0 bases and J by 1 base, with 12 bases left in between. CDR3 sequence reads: CATSRDFAGKNTEAFF. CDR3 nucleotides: TGTGCCACCAGCAGAGATTTTGCCGGGAAGAACACTGAAGCTTTCTTT.

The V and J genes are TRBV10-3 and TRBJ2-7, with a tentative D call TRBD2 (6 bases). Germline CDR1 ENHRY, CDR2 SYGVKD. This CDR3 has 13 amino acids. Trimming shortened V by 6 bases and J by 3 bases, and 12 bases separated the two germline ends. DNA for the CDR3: TGTGCCATCAGCTCGACTAGTGGCTACGAGCAGTACTTC. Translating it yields CAISSTSGYEQYF.

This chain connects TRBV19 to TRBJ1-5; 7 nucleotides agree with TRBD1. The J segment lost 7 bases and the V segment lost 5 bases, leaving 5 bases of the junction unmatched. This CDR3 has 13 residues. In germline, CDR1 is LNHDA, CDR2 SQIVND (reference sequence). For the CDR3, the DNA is TGTGCCAGTAGTTCCCAGGGGGACCAGCCCCAGCATTTT. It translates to CASSSQGDQPQHF.

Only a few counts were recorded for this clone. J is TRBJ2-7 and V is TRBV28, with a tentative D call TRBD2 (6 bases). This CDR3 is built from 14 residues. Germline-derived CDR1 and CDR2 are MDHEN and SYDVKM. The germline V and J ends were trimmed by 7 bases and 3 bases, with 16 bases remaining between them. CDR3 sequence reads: CASTVSGGDYEQYF. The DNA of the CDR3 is TGTGCCAGCACCGTTAGCGGAGGGGACTACGAGCAGTACTTC. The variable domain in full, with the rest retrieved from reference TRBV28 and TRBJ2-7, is DVKVTQSSRYLVKRTGEKVFLECVQDMDHENMFWYRQDPGLGLRLIYFSYDVKMKEKGDIPEGYSVSREKKERFSLILESASTNQTSMYLCASTVSGGDYEQYFGPGTRLTVT.

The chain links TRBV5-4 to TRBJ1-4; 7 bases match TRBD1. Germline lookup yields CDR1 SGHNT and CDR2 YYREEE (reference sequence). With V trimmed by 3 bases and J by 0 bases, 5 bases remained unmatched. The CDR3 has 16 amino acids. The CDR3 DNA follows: TGTGCCAGCAGCTCCGGACAGGCGACAACTAATGAAAAACTGTTTTTT. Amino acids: CASSSGQATTNEKLFF.

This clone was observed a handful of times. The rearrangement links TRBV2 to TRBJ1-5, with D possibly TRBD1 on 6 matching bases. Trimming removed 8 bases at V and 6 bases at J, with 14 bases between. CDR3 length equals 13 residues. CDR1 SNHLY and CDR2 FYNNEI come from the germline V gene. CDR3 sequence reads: CASSVGGPQPQHF. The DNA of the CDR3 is TGTGCCAGCTCCGTCGGGGGGCCTCAGCCCCAGCATTTT.

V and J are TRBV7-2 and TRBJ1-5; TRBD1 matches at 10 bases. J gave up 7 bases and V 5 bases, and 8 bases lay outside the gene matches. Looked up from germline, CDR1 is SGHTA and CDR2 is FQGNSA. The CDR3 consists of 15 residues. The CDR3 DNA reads TGTGCCAGCAGCCCGCCGACAGGGGGCGGACAGCCCCAGCATTTT. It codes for CASSPPTGGGQPQHF.

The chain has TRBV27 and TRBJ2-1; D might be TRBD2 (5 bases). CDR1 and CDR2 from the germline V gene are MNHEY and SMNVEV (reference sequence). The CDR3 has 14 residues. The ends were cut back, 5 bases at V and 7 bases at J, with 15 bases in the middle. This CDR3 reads CASSPPSLANEQFF. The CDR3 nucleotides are TGTGCCAGCAGTCCGCCGTCCCTAGCTAATGAGCAGTTCTTC.

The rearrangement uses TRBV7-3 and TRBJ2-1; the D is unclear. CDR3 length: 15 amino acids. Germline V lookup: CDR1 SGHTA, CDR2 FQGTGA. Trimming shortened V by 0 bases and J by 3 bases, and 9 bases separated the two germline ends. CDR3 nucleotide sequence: TGTGCCAGCAGCTTAACGTCGGGCAACTACAATGAGCAGTTCTTC. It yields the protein CASSLTSGNYNEQFF.

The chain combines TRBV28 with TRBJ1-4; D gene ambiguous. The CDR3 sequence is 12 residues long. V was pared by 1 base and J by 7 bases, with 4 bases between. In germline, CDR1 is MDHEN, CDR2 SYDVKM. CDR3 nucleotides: TGTGCCAGCAGTTTATTCCGTGAAAAACTGTTTTTT. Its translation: CASSLFREKLFF.

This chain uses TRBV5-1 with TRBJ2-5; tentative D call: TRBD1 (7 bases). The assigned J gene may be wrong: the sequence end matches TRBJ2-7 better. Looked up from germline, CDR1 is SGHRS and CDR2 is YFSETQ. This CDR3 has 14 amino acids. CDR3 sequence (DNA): TGCGCCAGCAGCTTGGCGGGGGACAGCTACGAGCAGTACTTC. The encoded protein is CASSLAGDSYEQYF.

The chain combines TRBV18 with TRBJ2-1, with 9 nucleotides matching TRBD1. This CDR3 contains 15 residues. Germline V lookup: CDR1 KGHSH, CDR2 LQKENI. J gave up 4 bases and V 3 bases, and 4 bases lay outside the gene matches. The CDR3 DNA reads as TGTGCCAGCTCACCTCCGGGACAGGGATACAATGAGCAGTTCTTC. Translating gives CASSPPGQGYNEQFF.

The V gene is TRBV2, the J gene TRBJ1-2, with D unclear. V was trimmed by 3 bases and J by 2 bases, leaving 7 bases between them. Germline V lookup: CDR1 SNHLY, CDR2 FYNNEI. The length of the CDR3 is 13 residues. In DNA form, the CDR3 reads TGTGCCAGCAGTGAGGAGCTCAACTATGGCTACACCTTC. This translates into CASSEELNYGYTF.

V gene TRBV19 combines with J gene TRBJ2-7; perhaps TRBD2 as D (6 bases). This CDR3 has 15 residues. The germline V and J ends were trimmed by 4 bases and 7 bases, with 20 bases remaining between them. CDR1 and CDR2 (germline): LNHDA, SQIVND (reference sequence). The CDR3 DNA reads TGTGCCAGTAGTACTCAGGAGGGACCTGGCGGGGAGCAGTACTTC. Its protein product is CASSTQEGPGGEQYF.

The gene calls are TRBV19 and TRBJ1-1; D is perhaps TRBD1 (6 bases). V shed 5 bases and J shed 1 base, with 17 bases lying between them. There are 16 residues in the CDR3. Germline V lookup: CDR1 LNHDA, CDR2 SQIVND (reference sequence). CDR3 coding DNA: TGTGCCAGTAGTCCGAATACCGGGACAAAGAACACTGAAGCTTTCTTT. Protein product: CASSPNTGTKNTEAFF.

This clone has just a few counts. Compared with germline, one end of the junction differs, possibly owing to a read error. The CDR3 DNA sequence: TGTGCCAGTAGTGATAGGGGGCCGTTAGGGACCCAGTACTTC. This gives the protein CASSDRGPLGTQYF. This rearrangement joins TRBV6-1 to TRBJ2-5; the match to TRBD1 covers 7 bases. Germline V gene lookup returns CDR1 MNHNS and CDR2 SASEGT. The CDR3 has 14 residues.

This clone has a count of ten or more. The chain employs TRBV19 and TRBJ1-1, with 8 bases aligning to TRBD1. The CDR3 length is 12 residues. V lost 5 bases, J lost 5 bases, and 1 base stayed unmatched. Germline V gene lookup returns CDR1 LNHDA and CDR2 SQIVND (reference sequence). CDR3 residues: CASSGQGTEAFF. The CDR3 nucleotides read TGTGCCAGTAGTGGACAGGGTACTGAAGCTTTCTTT.

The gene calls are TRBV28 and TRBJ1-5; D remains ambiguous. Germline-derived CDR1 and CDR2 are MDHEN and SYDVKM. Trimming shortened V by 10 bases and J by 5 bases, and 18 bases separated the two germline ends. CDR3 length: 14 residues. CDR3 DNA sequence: TGTGCCACCGAATTACCCCAGGTCTATCAGCCCCAGCATTTT. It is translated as CATELPQVYQPQHF.

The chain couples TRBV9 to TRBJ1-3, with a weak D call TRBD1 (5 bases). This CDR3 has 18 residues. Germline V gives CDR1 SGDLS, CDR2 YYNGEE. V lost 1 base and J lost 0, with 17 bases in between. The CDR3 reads CASSVSAATGPSGNTIYF. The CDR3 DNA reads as TGTGCCAGCAGCGTATCAGCAGCCACAGGTCCCTCTGGAAACACCATATATTTT.

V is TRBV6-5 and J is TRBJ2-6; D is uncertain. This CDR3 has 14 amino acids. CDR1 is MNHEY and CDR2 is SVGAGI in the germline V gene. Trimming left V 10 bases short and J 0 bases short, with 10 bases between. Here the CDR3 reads CATYDNSGANVLTF. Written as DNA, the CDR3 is TGTGCCACCTACGACAACTCTGGGGCCAACGTCCTGACTTTC.

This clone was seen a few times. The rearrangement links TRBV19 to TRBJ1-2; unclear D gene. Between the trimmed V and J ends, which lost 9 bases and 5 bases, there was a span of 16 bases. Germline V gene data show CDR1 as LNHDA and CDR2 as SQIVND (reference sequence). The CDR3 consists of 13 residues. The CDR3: CASRWQAQYGYTF. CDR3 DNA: TGTGCCAGCAGATGGCAGGCCCAATATGGCTACACCTTC.

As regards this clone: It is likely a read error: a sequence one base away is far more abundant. The CDR3 sequence: CATSRDLRERLLF. CDR3 sequence (DNA): TGTGCCACCAGCAGAGATCTCAGGGAGCGACTGCTTTTT. This sequence joins TRBV15 and TRBJ1-4; a weak D match, TRBD1 (5 bases). CDR3 length: 13 residues. Germline CDR1 LNHNV, CDR2 YYDKDF (reference sequence).

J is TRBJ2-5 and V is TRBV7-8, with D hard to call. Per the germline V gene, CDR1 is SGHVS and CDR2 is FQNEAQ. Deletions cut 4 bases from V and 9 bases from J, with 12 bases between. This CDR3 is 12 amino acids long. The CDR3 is CASSSLTWAQYF. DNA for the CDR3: TGTGCCAGCAGCTCTCTGACCTGGGCCCAGTACTTC.

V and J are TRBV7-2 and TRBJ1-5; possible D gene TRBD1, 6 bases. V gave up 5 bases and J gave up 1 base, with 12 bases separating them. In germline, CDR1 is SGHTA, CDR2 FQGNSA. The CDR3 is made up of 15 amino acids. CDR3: CASSAVTGSNQPQHF. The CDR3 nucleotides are TGTGCCAGCAGCGCGGTGACAGGCAGCAATCAGCCCCAGCATTTT.

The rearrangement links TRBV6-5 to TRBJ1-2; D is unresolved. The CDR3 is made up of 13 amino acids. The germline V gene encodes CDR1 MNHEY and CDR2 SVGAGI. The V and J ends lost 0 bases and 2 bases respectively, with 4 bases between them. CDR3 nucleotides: TGTGCCAGCAGTTACTCTCCCAACTATGGCTACACCTTC. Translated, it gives CASSYSPNYGYTF.

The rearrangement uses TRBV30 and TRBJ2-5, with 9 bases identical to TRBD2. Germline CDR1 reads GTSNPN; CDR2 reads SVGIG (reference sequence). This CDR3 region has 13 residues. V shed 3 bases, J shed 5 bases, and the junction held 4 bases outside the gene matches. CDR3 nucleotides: TGTGCCTGGAGCACCGGGACTAGCGAGACCCAGTACTTC. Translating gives CAWSTGTSETQYF.

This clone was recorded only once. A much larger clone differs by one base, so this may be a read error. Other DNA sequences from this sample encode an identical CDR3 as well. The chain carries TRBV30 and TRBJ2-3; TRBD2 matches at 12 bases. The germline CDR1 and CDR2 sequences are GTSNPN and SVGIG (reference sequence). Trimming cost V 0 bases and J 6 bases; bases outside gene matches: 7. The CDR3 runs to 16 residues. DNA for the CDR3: TGTGCCTGGAGTGTCCCTAGCGGGAGGGCTACGGATACGCAGTATTTT. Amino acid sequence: CAWSVPSGRATDTQYF.